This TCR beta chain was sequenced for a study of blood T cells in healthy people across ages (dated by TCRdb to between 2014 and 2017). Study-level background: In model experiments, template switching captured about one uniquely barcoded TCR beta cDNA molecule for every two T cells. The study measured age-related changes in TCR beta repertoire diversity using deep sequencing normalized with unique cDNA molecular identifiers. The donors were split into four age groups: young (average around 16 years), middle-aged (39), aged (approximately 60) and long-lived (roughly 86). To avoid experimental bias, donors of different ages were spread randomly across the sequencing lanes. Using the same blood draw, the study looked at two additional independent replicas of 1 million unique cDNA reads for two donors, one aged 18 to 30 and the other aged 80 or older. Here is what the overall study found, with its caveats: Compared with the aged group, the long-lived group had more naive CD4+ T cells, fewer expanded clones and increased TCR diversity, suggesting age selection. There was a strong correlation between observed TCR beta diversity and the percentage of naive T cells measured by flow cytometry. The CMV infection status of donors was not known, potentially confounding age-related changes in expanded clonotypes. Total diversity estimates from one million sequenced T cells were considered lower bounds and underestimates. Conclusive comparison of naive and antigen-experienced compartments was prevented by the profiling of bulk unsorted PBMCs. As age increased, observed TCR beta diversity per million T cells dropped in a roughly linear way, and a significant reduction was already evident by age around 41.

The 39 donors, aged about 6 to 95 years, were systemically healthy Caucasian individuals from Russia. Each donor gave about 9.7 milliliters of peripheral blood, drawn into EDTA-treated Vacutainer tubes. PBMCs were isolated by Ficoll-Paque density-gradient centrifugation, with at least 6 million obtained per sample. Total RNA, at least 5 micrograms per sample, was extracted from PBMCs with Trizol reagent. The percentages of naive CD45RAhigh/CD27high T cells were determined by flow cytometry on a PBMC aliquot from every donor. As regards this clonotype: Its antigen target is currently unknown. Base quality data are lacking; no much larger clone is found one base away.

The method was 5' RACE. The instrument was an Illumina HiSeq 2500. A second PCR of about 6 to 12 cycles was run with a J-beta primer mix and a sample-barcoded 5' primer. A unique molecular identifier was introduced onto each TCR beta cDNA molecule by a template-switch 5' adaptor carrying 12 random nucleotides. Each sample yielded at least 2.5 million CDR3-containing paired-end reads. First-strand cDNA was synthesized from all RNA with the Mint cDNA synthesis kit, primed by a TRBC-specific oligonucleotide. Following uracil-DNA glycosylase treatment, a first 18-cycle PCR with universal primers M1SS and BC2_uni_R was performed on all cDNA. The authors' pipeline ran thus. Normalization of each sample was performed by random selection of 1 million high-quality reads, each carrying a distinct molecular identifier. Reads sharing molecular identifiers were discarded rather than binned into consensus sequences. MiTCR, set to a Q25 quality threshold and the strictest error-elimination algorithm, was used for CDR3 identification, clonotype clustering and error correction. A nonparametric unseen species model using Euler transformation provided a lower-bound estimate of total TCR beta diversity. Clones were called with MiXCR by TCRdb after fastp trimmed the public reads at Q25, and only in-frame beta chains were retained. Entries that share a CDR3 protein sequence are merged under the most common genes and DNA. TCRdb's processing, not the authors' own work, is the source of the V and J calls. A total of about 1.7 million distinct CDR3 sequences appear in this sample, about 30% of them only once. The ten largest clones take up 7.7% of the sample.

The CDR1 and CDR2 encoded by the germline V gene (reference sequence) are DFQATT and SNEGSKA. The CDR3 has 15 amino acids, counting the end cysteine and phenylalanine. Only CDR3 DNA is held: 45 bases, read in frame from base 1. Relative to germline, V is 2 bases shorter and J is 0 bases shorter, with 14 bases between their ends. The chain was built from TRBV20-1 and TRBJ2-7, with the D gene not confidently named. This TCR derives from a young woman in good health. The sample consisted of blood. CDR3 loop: CSARLGQLYSYEQYF. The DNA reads TGCAGTGCTAGATTGGGCCAATTATACTCCTACGAGCAGTACTTC.